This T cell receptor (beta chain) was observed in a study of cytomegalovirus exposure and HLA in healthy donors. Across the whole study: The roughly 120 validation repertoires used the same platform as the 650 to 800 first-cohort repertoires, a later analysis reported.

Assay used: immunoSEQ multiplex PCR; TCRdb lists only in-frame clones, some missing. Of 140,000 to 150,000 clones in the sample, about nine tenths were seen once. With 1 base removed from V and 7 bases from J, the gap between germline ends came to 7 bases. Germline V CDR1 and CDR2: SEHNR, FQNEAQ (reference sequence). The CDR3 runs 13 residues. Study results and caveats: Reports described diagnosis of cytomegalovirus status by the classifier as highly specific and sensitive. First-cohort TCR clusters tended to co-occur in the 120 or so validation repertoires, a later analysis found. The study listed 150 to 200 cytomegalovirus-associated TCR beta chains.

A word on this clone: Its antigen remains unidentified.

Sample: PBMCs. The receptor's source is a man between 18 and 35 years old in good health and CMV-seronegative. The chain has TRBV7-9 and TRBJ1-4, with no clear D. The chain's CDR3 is CASSLDGSEKLFF. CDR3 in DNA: TGTGCCAGCAGCTTAGACGGGAGTGAAAAACTGTTTTTT.